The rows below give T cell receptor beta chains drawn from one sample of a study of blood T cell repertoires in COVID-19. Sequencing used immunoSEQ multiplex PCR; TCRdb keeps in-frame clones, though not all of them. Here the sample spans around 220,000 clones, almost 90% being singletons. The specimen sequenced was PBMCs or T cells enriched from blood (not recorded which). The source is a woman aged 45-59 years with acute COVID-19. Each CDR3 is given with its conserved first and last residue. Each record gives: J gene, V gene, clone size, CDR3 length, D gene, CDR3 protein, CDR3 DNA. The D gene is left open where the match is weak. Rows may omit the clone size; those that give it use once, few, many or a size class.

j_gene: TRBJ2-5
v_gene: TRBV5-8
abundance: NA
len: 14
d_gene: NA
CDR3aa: CAPRGDRYQETQYF
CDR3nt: TGTGCCCCAAGGGGCGACCGGTACCAAGAGACCCAGTACTTC

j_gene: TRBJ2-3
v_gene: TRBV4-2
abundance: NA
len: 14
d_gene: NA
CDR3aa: CASSQVAGTDTQYF
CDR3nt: TGTGCCAGCAGCCAAGTTGCGGGCACAGATACGCAGTATTTT

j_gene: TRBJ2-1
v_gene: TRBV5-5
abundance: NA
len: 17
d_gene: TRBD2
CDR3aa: CASSFRPGLAGYNEQFF
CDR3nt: TGTGCCAGCAGCTTCCGGCCAGGCCTAGCGGGCTACAATGAGCAGTTCTTC

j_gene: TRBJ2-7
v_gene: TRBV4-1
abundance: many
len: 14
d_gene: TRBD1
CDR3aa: CASSQDETGYEQYF
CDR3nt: TGCGCCAGCAGCCAAGATGAGACAGGGTACGAGCAGTACTTC

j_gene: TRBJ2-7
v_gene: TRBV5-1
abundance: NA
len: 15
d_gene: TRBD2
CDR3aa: CASSFLAGGSYEQYF
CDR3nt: TGCGCCAGCAGCTTTTTAGCGGGAGGCTCCTACGAGCAGTACTTC

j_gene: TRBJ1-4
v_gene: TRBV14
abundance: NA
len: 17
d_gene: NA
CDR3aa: CASSQDGPGVRYEKLFF
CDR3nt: TGTGCCAGCAGCCAAGACGGCCCCGGGGTCCGATATGAAAAACTGTTTTTT

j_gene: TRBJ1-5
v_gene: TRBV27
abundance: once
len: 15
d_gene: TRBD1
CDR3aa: CASSSRDRVGQPQHF
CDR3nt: TGTGCCAGCAGTTCCCGGGACAGGGTAGGTCAGCCCCAGCATTTT

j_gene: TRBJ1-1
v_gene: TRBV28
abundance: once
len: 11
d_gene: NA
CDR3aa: CASSLDYEAFF
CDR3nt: TGTGCCAGCAGCCTAGACTATGAAGCTTTCTTT

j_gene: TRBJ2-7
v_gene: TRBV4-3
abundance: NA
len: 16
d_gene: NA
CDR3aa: CASSQEVFGAGHEQYF
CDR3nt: TGCGCCAGCAGCCAAGAAGTTTTTGGGGCTGGCCACGAGCAGTACTTC

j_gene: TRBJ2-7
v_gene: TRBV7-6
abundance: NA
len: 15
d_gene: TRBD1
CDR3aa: CASSDTGTDSYEQYF
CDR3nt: TGTGCCAGCAGCGACACCGGGACAGACTCCTACGAGCAGTACTTC

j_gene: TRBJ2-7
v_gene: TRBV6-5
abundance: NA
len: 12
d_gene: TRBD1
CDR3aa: CASSAGGYEQYF
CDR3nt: TGTGCCAGCTCGGCAGGGGGATACGAGCAGTACTTC

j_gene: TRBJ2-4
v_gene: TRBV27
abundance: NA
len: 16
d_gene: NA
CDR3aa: CASSFLRGAAKNIQYF
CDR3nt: TGTGCCAGCAGTTTTCTCAGGGGGGCGGCCAAAAACATTCAGTACTTC

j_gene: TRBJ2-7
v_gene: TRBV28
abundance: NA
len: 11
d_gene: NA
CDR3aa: CASRQAYEQYF
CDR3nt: TGTGCCAGCAGACAGGCCTACGAGCAGTACTTC

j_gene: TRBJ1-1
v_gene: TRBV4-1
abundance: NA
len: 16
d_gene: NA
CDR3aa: CASSQEGRLFGTEAFF
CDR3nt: TGCGCCAGCAGCCAAGAGGGGAGATTATTCGGCACTGAAGCTTTCTTT

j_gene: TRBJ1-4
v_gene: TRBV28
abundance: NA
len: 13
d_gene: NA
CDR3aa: CASSLTMREKLFF
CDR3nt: TGTGCCAGCAGTTTAACGATGCGGGAAAAACTGTTTTTT

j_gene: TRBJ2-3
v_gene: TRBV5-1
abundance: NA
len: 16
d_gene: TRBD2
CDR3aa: CASTLGLAGVMATQYF
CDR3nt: TGCGCCAGCACCCTAGGACTAGCGGGAGTAATGGCTACGCAGTATTTT

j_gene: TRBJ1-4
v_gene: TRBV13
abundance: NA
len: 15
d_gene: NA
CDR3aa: CASRTREVGSEKLFF
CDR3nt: TGTGCCAGCAGAACCAGGGAGGTGGGGAGTGAAAAACTGTTTTTT

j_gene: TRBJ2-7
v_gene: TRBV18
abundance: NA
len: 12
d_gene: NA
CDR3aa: CASSPNSYEQYF
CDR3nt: TGTGCCAGCTCACCGAACAGCTACGAGCAGTACTTC

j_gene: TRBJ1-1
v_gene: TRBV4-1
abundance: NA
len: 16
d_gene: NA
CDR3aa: CASSQARQARNTEAFF
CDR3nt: TGCGCCAGCAGCCAAGCGAGACAGGCGAGGAACACTGAAGCTTTCTTT

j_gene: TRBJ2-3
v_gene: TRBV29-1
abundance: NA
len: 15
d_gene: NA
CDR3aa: CSVEDRVRGTDTQYF
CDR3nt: TGCAGCGTTGAAGATCGGGTCAGGGGAACAGATACGCAGTATTTT

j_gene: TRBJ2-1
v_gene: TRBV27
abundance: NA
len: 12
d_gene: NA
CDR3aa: CAIGTRPYEQFF
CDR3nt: TGTGCCATCGGGACAAGGCCTTATGAGCAGTTCTTC

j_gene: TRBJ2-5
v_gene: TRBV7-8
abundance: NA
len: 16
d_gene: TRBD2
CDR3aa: CASSPRDLAGVETQYF
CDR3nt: TGTGCCAGCAGCCCCAGAGATCTAGCGGGAGTTGAGACCCAGTACTTC

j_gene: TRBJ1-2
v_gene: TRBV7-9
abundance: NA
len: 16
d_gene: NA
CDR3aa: CASSLSGGIEVYGYTF
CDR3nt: TGTGCCAGCAGCTTAAGTGGCGGGATAGAGGTCTATGGCTACACCTTC

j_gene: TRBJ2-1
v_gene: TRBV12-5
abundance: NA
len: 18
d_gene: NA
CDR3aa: CASGLVRDGRASLNEQFF
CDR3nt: TGTGCTAGTGGTTTGGTTAGGGACGGGAGAGCAAGCCTGAATGAGCAGTTCTTC

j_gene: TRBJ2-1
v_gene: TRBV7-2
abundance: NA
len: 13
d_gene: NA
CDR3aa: CASSLTSIPGQFF
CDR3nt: TGTGCCAGCAGCTTGACTAGTATTCCTGGGCAGTTCTTC

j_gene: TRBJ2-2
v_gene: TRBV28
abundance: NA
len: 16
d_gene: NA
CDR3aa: CASSPSGGTNTGELFF
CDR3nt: TGTGCCAGCTCCCCCTCCGGGGGAACGAACACCGGGGAGCTGTTTTTT

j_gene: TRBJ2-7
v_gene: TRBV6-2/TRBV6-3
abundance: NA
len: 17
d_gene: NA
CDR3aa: CASSYSWGAHFSYEQYF
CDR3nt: TGTGCCAGCAGTTACTCATGGGGAGCTCATTTCTCCTACGAGCAGTACTTC

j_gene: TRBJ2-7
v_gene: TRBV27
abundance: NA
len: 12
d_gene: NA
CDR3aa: CASSLGGSPLLF
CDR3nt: TGTGCCAGCAGTTTAGGTGGGAGCCCGCTCCTCTTC